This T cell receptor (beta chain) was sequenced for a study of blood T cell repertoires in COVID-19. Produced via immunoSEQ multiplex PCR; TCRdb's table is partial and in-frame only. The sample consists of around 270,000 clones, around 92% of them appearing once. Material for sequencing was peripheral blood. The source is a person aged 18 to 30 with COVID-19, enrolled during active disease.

CDR3 in DNA: TGTGCCAGCAGCTTAGCGTCTAGCGGCTACGAGCAGTACTTC. Protein: CASSLASSGYEQYF. The V gene is TRBV7-8, the J gene TRBJ2-7; 7 bases fit TRBD2. V shed 0 bases and J 3 bases; nucleotides not matched to a gene: 2. Looked up from germline, CDR1 is SGHVS and CDR2 is FQNEAQ. The CDR3 is made up of 14 amino acids.